The 8 T cell receptor beta chains given below trace back to one sample, sequenced in a study of shared clonotypes between healthy human individuals. TCRdb keeps only in-frame clones here, not all; method: immunoSEQ multiplex PCR. The sample includes roughly 2.4 million clones, around 95% of them seen just once. Sequencing was done on a sample of naive CD4+ T cells sorted from blood. Sample subset: CD45RA+ positively selected. The receptors here all came from a man younger than 35 in good health.

A remark on this clone: This same CDR3 is encoded by further DNA sequences in the sample. The rearrangement uses TRBV2 and TRBJ2-7, with unresolved D. Trimming cost V 4 bases and J 0 bases, with 4 bases left between them. Germline V gene sequence: CDR1 SNHLY, CDR2 FYNNEI. CDR3 length equals 12 residues. The CDR3 region has the DNA TGTGCCAGCAGTGGAGACTCCTACGAGCAGTACTTC. Protein product: CASSGDSYEQYF.

On this clone itself: Other DNA sequences from this sample encode an identical CDR3 as well. V usage is TRBV5-6 and J usage is TRBJ2-5; no reliable D call. This CDR3 has 13 residues. The V gene's germline CDR1 is SGHDT and CDR2 YYEEEE. V lost 0 bases to trimming and J lost 1 base, with 4 bases between them. The CDR3: CASSLGSQETQYF. The CDR3 DNA is TGTGCCAGCAGCTTGGGCAGCCAAGAGACCCAGTACTTC.

The rearrangement joins TRBV5-1 to TRBJ2-2; D possibly corresponds to TRBD1 (6 bases). The V end was cut by 0 bases, the J end by 3 bases, with 12 bases between. The CDR3 consists of 16 residues. CDR1 and CDR2 from the germline V gene are SGHRS and YFSETQ. Here the CDR3 reads CASSLAGGLDTGELFF. The CDR3 DNA reads TGCGCCAGCAGCTTGGCTGGGGGCCTGGACACCGGGGAGCTGTTTTTT.

V gene TRBV2 combines with J gene TRBJ1-5; 10 nucleotides line up with TRBD1. The ends lost 7 bases at V and 3 bases at J; junction bases unmatched: 6. Germline CDR1 is SNHLY and CDR2 is FYNNEI. CDR3 length: 15 amino acids. CDR3 loop: CASIRGTGANQPQHF. CDR3 nucleotides: TGTGCCAGCATTAGGGGGACAGGGGCCAATCAGCCCCAGCATTTT.

This clone has a single count. The chain carries TRBV5-8 and TRBJ1-6; D call uncertain. V was pared by 5 bases and J by 9 bases, with 6 bases between. The germline gives CDR1 SGHTS, CDR2 YDEGEE. The CDR3 length is 11 residues. DNA of the CDR3: TGTGCCAGCAGTCGAGTTTCACCCCTCCACTTT. Residues: CASSRVSPLHF.

V usage is TRBV6-5 and J usage is TRBJ2-1; 7 bases map to TRBD1. Germline CDR1 and CDR2: MNHEY and SVGAGI. With 8 bases clipped from V and 7 bases from J, the junction kept 5 bases outside the gene matches. This CDR3 is 12 amino acids long. In nucleotides, the CDR3 is TGTGCCAGCTCGAGGGGGCAGAATGAGCAGTTCTTC. Its protein is CASSRGQNEQFF.

On this clone: Additional DNA sequences in this sample encode the identical CDR3. The V call is TRBV7-9, the J call TRBJ2-5; the D call may be TRBD1 or TRBD2 (5 bases each). This CDR3 contains 15 residues. The V gene lost 0 bases and the J gene lost 1 base, with 9 bases spanning the gap. The germline V gene encodes CDR1 SEHNR and CDR2 FQNEAQ (reference sequence). CDR3 in DNA: TGTGCCAGCAGCTTAGCGCTTGGGGGCCAAGAGACCCAGTACTTC. Amino acids: CASSLALGGQETQYF.

V is TRBV13 and J is TRBJ2-6, with a tentative D call TRBD2 (6 bases). The CDR3 consists of 16 residues. Germline CDR1 and CDR2: PRHDT and FYEKMQ (reference sequence). Trimming took 5 bases from V and 0 from J, leaving 11 bases between them. CDR3 DNA sequence: TGTGCCAGCAGCCCCCTGGGGGGCTCTGGGGCCAACGTCCTGACTTTC. Its protein product is CASSPLGGSGANVLTF.